This TCR beta chain was obtained from a study of Ad26.COV2.S vaccination and SARS-CoV-2 variants. Study details: Ad26.COV2.S, an intramuscular injection, was given once or twice 56 days apart.

Treatment here: about 20 received Ad26.COV2.S at low or high dose, single or two shots; 5 received placebo; per-sample allocation not given. The study sampled participants on day 63 after the first vaccine or placebo injection. General observations from the study: Measurement of non-spike TCR breadth gave similar results in vaccine and placebo recipients. Breadth and depth estimates from TCRs may understate total T cell responses.

In this sample, this clone turned up a few times. Its antigen is not known. Libraries were prepared by immunoSEQ multiplex PCR; TCRdb keeps only in-frame clonotypes and omits some of them. The data show some 240,000 clones, around 88% seen once. The V gene's germline CDR1 is LGHNA and CDR2 YSLEER. After removal of 2 bases from V and 2 bases from J, the junction contained 1 base not matched to a gene. The CDR3 sequence is 15 residues long. Sequenced here: peripheral blood, sampled in a trial of Ad26.COV2.S vaccine versus placebo. The chain joins TRBV4-3 to TRBJ2-2, with 8 nucleotides matching TRBD1. The receptor's source is a person between 18 and 59 years old who received the Ad26.COV2.S COVID-19 vaccine or a placebo. CDR3 coding DNA: TGCGCCAGCAGCCAACAGGGGGCTAACACCGGGGAGCTGTTTTTT. It translates to CASSQQGANTGELFF.